This entry lists 9 T cell receptor beta chains sequenced from one sample in a study of T-cell reconstitution after alpha-beta-depleted transplantation in children. Unique molecular identifiers were used in preparing the TCRbeta library. TCRdb re-derived calls from the PCR reads in MiXCR, one entry per CDR3 protein. The table records about 690,000 distinct CDR3 sequences, about 15% of them present only once. This material consisted of PBMCs from the stem cell graft donor, taken from the stem cell graft. These receptors all come from a human donor who donated a stem cell graft to a child with acute myeloid leukemia.

The chain couples TRBV9 to TRBJ1-2; 12 bases fit TRBD1. The CDR3 length is 15 residues. From germline, CDR1 is SGDLS and CDR2 YYNGEE. Trimming took 3 bases from V and 8 from J; bases not matched to a gene: 8. In DNA form, the CDR3 reads TGTGCCAGCAGCGCAGATGGGACAGGGGGCGGAGGCTACACCTTC. This sequence encodes CASSADGTGGGGYTF.

This chain connects TRBV24-1 to TRBJ1-1; D uncertain. The CDR3 is 13 amino acids. Germline V gives CDR1 KGHDR, CDR2 SFDVKD. Trimming took off 4 bases at V and 4 bases at J, with 9 bases between the two ends. CDR3 bases: TGTGCCACCAGTGACACCTGGCGCACTGAAGCTTTCTTT. Translating gives CATSDTWRTEAFF.

V is TRBV12-3 or TRBV12-4 and J is TRBJ2-5; a weak D match, TRBD2 (5 bases). The ends were cut back, 3 bases at V and 2 bases at J, with 10 bases in the middle. The CDR3 loop spans 14 amino acids. This chain's CDR3 is CASSLGSQQETQYF. The CDR3 coding sequence is TGTGCCAGCAGTTTGGGGAGCCAACAAGAGACCCAGTACTTC.

The chain combines TRBV27 with TRBJ1-2; 7 nucleotides agree with TRBD1. The junction had 13 bases not matched to a gene; V was cut back by 5 bases and J by 4 bases. This CDR3 has 16 residues. Germline lookup yields CDR1 MNHEY and CDR2 SMNVEV (reference sequence). The CDR3, as DNA: TGTGCCAGCAGTGCCCTTTTCCGGGACAGCCTCTATGGCTACACCTTC. This codes for CASSALFRDSLYGYTF.

This clonotype was seen ten or more times. The rearrangement links TRBV7-9 to TRBJ2-1, with TRBD1 as a possible D gene (5 bases). The V end was cut by 4 bases, the J end by 6 bases, with 13 bases between. Germline CDR1 reads SEHNR; CDR2 reads FQNEAQ (reference sequence). The CDR3 is 14 amino acids. This chain's CDR3 is CASSSDPQGNEQFF. Written as DNA, the CDR3 is TGTGCCAGCAGCTCAGACCCTCAGGGCAATGAGCAGTTCTTC.

This clonotype was recorded a few times. The V and J genes are TRBV24-1 and TRBJ2-5, with D unclear. With 1 base removed from V and 2 bases from J, the gap between germline ends came to 10 bases. Germline CDR1 KGHDR, CDR2 SFDVKD. There are 15 residues in the CDR3. This chain's CDR3 is CATSDFGPGQETQYF. Here the CDR3 DNA reads TGTGCCACCAGTGATTTTGGGCCAGGACAAGAGACCCAGTACTTC.

In this sample, this clonotype turned up many times. The chain has TRBV12-3 or TRBV12-4 and TRBJ2-1, with D possibly TRBD1 on 5 matching bases. This CDR3 contains 12 residues. V was cut by 4 bases and J by 7 bases, with 8 bases left in between. CDR3 DNA sequence: TGTGCCAGCAGTTCCCGACAGAATGAGCAGTTCTTC. Amino acid sequence: CASSSRQNEQFF.

The gene calls are TRBV20-1 and TRBJ2-3; 9 bases fit TRBD2. This CDR3 region has 16 residues. Per the germline V gene, CDR1 is DFQATT and CDR2 is SNEGSKA (reference sequence). The ends lost 0 bases at V and 2 bases at J; junction bases unmatched: 6. CDR3 in amino acids: CSARDPLAGVTDTQYF. CDR3 DNA: TGCAGTGCTAGAGACCCACTAGCGGGTGTCACAGATACGCAGTATTTT.

This clonotype was detected a few times. The CDR3 DNA reads as TGTGCCAGCAGTTTAATCCCTGGGGGACAGGCCAGGAACATTCAGTACTTC. As protein: CASSLIPGGQARNIQYF. The chain employs TRBV12-3 or TRBV12-4 and TRBJ2-4; TRBD1 matches 8 bases. The CDR3 length is 17 residues. The V segment lost 2 bases and the J segment 7 bases; nucleotides outside the gene matches: 13.